The rows below give T cell receptor beta chains drawn from one sample of a study of blood T cell repertoires in COVID-19. Measured with immunoSEQ multiplex PCR; TCRdb has only the in-frame clones, and not every one. The sample consists of approximately 330,000 clones, approximately 88% of them appearing once. The material sequenced was peripheral blood. The receptors derive from a man aged 30 to 45 with COVID-19, enrolled during active disease. Each CDR3 is given with its conserved first and last residue. The D gene is left open where the match is weak. Clone size is not always given. Where it is, it says once, few, many or a class for expanded clones.

v_call	d_call	cdr3_length	clone_size	j_call	cdr3_nt	cdr3_aa
TRBV14	-	13	-	TRBJ1-2	TGTGCCAGCAGCCAAGCGCAGGGAAGGGGCTACACCTTC	CASSQAQGRGYTF
TRBV19	TRBD1	15	-	TRBJ2-2	TGTGCCAGCTTAAGGGGACAGGGGTGGACCGGGGAGCTGTTTTTT	CASLRGQGWTGELFF
TRBV7-8	TRBD1	15	few	TRBJ1-5	TGTGCCAGCAGCTTAGACAACAGGGGTGGGCAGCCCCAGCATTTT	CASSLDNRGGQPQHF
TRBV29-1	-	14	-	TRBJ1-3	TGCAGCGTCTTGGACAGCAGGTCTGGAAACACCATATATTTT	CSVLDSRSGNTIYF
TRBV9	TRBD1	22	-	TRBJ1-1	TGTGCCAGCAGCGCAAAAATCGACAGGGGGAGTATGTTAAGAGGTAGGGACACTGAAGCTTTCTTT	CASSAKIDRGSMLRGRDTEAFF
TRBV7-3	TRBD2	14	-	TRBJ2-2	TGTGCCAGCTCCCCTAGCGGGAGCGCCGGGGAGCTGTTTTTT	CASSPSGSAGELFF
TRBV7-9	-	17	-	TRBJ1-4	TGTGCCAGCAGCCCGTTGACGGGAGCCGCAACTAATGAAAAACTGTTTTTT	CASSPLTGAATNEKLFF
TRBV9	TRBD1	13	-	TRBJ2-5	TGTGCCAGCAGCCCAGGGGGAGAAGAGACCCAGTACTTC	CASSPGGEETQYF
TRBV7-2	-	16	-	TRBJ2-7	TGTGCCAGCAGCTTAAGGGGGGGCGACAGCTCCTACGAGCAGTACTTC	CASSLRGGDSSYEQYF
TRBV2	-	13	-	TRBJ1-6	TGTGCCAGCAGTGAAGCCGGGAATTCACCCCTCCACTTT	CASSEAGNSPLHF
TRBV5-4	TRBD2	13	-	TRBJ2-5	TGTGCCAGCAGCCCCTGGGGGGGAAGGTCCCAGTACTTC	CASSPWGGRSQYF
TRBV2	-	13	-	TRBJ2-3	TGTGCCAGCAGCTTAAGACACACAGATACGCAGTATTTT	CASSLRHTDTQYF
TRBV7-2	TRBD2	18	-	TRBJ2-3	TGTGCCAGCAGCTTAGTCCGTTTACTAGCGGGGGGGCCGGATACGCAGTATTTT	CASSLVRLLAGGPDTQYF
TRBV6-5	TRBD2	15	-	TRBJ2-5	TGTGCCAGCAGCCACCACAGCGGGGAAAAAGAGACCCAGTACTTC	CASSHHSGEKETQYF
TRBV27	-	15	-	TRBJ2-1	TGTGCCAGCACCCCCTTGGGGCCCCGATACAATGAGCAGTTCTTC	CASTPLGPRYNEQFF
TRBV25-1	-	13	-	TRBJ1-6	TGTGCCAGCAAGTGGCAGATCGATTCACCCCTCCACTTT	CASKWQIDSPLHF
TRBV7-7	TRBD2	16	-	TRBJ2-5	TGTGCCAGCAGCTTTCTAGCGGGAGGACGAGAAGAGACCCAGTACTTC	CASSFLAGGREETQYF
TRBV27	TRBD2	15	-	TRBJ2-7	TGTGCCAGCAGTTCCCGTAGCGGGGGGGCCTACGAGCAGTACTTC	CASSSRSGGAYEQYF
TRBV30	TRBD1	16	-	TRBJ2-1	TGTGCCTGGAGTCTACTTGGGACAGGGGTGGCCAATGAGCAGTTCTTC	CAWSLLGTGVANEQFF
TRBV9	TRBD1	16	-	TRBJ2-5	TGTGCCAGCAGCGTAGCCCCGGACAGGGTAGCAGAGACCCAGTACTTC	CASSVAPDRVAETQYF
TRBV4-3	-	14	once	TRBJ1-2	TGCGCCAGCAGCCAAGAAGGAGGGGTCCCCGTCTACACCTTC	CASSQEGGVPVYTF
TRBV5-1	-	16	-	TRBJ1-1	TGCGCCAGCAGCTTGGTGCAGGGAAGGTTCATCACTGAAGCTTTCTTT	CASSLVQGRFITEAFF
TRBV7-8	-	14	-	TRBJ1-1	TGTGCCAGCAGCTTAAGCAGGGAATACACTGAAGCTTTCTTT	CASSLSREYTEAFF
TRBV18	TRBD1	15	once	TRBJ1-4	TGTGCCAGCTCACCACGGGGACAGATCGGGGAAAAACTGTTTTTT	CASSPRGQIGEKLFF
TRBV3-1/TRBV3-2	-	18	-	TRBJ2-4	TGTGCCAGCAGCCAGATGGACAGTCCCGGTAAGGCCAAAAACATTCAGTACTTC	CASSQMDSPGKAKNIQYF
TRBV15	TRBD1	14	once	TRBJ2-3	TGTGCCACCAGCCCGGGACAGAGCACAGATACGCAGTATTTT	CATSPGQSTDTQYF
TRBV27	-	15	-	TRBJ2-2	TGTGCCAGCAGCCCGTATGTTACGAACACCGGGGAGCTGTTTTTT	CASSPYVTNTGELFF
TRBV9	TRBD2	13	-	TRBJ2-5	TGTGCCAGCAGGAGGACTAGCGAAGAGACCCAGTACTTC	CASRRTSEETQYF
TRBV11-2	-	16	-	TRBJ2-1	TGTGCCAGCAGCTCCACCACTTGGGACAAGGAGGATGAGCAGTTCTTC	CASSSTTWDKEDEQFF
TRBV6-4	-	16	-	TRBJ2-1	TGTGCCAGCAGTGAAGTAGAGGGGGTATCCTACAATGAGCAGTTCTTC	CASSEVEGVSYNEQFF
TRBV4-3	TRBD2	16	-	TRBJ2-7	TGCGCCAGCAGCCAAGATCTAGCGGGAGTTTGGGACGAGCAGTACTTC	CASSQDLAGVWDEQYF
TRBV4-1	-	13	-	TRBJ2-7	TGCGCCAGCAGCCAAGCTCCAGGGGCCGAGCAGTACTTC	CASSQAPGAEQYF
TRBV11-2	-	14	-	TRBJ2-3	TGTGCCAGCAGCGCTCAGGGATCCACAGATACGCAGTATTTT	CASSAQGSTDTQYF